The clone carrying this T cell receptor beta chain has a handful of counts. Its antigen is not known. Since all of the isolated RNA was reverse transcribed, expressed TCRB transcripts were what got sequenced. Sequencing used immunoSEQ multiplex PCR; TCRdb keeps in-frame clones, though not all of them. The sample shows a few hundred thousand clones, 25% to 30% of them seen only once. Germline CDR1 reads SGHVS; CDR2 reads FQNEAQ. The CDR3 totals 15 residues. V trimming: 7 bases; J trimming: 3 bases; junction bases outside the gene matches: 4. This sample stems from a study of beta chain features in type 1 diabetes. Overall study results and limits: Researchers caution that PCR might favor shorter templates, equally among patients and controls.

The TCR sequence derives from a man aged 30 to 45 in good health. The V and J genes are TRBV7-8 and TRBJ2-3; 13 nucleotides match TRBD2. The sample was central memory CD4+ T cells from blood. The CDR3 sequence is CASTQGLAGTDTQYF. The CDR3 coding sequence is TGTGCCAGCACCCAGGGACTAGCGGGGACAGATACGCAGTATTTT.